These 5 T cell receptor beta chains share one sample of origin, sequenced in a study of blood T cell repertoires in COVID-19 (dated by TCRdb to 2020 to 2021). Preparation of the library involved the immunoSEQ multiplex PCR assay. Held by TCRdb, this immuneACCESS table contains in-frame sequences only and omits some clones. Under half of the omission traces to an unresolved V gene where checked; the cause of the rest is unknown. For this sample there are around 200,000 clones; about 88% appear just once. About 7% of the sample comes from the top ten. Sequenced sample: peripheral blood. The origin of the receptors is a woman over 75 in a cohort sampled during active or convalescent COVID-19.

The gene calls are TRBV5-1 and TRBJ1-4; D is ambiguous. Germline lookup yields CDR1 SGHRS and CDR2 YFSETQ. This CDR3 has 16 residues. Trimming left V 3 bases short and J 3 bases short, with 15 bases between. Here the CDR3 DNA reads TGCGCCAGCAGCTCTTCCCCAGGAAAGGCTAATGAAAAACTGTTTTTT. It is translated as CASSSSPGKANEKLFF.

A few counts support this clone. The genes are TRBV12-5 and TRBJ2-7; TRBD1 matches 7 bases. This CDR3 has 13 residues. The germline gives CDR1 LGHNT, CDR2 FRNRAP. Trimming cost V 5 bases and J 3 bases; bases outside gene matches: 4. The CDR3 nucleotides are TGTGCTAGTGGTCATGGGACAGTCTACGAGCAGTACGTC. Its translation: CASGHGTVYEQYV.

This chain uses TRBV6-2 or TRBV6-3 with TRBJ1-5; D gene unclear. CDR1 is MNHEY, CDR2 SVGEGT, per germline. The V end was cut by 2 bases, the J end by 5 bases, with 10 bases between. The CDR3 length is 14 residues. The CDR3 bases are TGTGCCAGCAGTTACCTCCGACTTGATCAGCCCCAGCATTTT. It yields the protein CASSYLRLDQPQHF.

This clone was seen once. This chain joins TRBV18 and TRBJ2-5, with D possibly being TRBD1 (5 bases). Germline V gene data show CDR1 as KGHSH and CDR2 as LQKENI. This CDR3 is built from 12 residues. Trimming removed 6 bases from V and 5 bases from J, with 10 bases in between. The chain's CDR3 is CASSATDETQYF. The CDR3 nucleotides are TGTGCCAGCTCCGCGACAGATGAGACCCAGTACTTC.

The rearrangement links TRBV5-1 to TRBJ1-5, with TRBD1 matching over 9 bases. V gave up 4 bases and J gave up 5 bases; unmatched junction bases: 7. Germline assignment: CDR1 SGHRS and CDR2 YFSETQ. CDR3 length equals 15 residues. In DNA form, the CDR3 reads TGCGCCAGCAGCAGCTCGGGACAGGGCGATCAGCCCCAGCATTTT. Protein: CASSSSGQGDQPQHF.